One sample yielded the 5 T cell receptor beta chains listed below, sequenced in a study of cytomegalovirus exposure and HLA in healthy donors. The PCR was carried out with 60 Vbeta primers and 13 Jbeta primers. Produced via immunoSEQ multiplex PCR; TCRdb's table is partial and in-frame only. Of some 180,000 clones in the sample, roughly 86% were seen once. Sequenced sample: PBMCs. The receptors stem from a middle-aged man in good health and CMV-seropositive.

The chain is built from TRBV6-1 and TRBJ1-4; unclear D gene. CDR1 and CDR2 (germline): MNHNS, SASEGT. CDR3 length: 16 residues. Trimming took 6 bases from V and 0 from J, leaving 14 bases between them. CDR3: CASREPGAPTNEKLFF. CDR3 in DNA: TGTGCCAGCAGAGAACCGGGAGCTCCAACTAATGAAAAACTGTTTTTT.

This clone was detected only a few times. Here the CDR3 DNA reads TGTGCCAGCAGTCCATGGGGACAGGGGAGCTATGGCTACACCTTC. The encoded protein is CASSPWGQGSYGYTF. V is TRBV25-1 and J is TRBJ1-2; 10 bases fit TRBD1. The V and J ends lost 5 bases and 4 bases, in that order; junction bases with no gene match: 7. CDR3 length equals 15 residues. The germline CDR1 and CDR2 sequences are MGHDK and SYGVNS.

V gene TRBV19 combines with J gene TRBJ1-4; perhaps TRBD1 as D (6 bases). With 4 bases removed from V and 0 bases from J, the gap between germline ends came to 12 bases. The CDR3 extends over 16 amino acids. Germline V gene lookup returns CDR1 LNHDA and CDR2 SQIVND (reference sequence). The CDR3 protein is CASSSRDKPTNEKLFF. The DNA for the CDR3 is TGTGCCAGTAGTAGCCGGGACAAACCAACTAATGAAAAACTGTTTTTT.

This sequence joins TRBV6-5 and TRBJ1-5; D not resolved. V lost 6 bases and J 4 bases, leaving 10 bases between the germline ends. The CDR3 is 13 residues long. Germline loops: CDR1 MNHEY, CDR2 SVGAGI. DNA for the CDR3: TGTGCCAGCAGGTTTGCACAGAATCAGCCCCAGCATTTT. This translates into CASRFAQNQPQHF.

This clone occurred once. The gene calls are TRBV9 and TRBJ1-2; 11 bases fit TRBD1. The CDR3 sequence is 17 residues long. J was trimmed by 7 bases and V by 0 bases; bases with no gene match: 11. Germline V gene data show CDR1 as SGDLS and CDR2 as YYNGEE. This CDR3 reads CASSVGTGGPVYAGYTF. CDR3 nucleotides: TGTGCCAGCAGCGTAGGGACAGGGGGCCCGGTATACGCTGGCTACACCTTC.